A selection of T cell receptor beta chains follows, all from one sample in a study of beta chain features in type 1 diabetes. Method: immunoSEQ multiplex PCR; TCRdb's copy keeps in-frame clones and lacks some. Of about 210,000 clones listed, approximately 10% are singletons. Sequenced input: central memory CD4+ T cells from blood. All receptors come from a man aged 18 to 29 in good health. CDR3s include the opening cysteine and the closing phenylalanine or tryptophan. D genes are given only for firm matches. Only part of the rows carry a size: once, few, many, or a class if the clone is expanded.

D gene | J gene | clone size | V gene | CDR3 DNA | CDR3 protein
TRBD1 | TRBJ2-7 | few | TRBV15 | TGTGCCACCAGCAGAGGAAGGACAGGATCCCTCCACGAGCAGTACTTC | CATSRGRTGSLHEQYF
- | TRBJ2-1 | few | TRBV9 | TGTGCCAGCAGCGTCCAGAACTCCTACAATGAGCAGTTCTTC | CASSVQNSYNEQFF
- | TRBJ2-5 | few | TRBV7-2 | TGTGCCAGCAGCGCGAACTCGGGACCCGAGACCCAGTACTTC | CASSANSGPETQYF
- | TRBJ2-1 | many | TRBV9 | TGTGCCAGCAGCGGGTTAGTAGCGCAAGAGCAGTTCTTC | CASSGLVAQEQFF
TRBD2 | TRBJ2-3 | - | TRBV9 | TGTGCCAGCACCTCAGACGCGGGAGCGCCCACAGATACGCAGTATTTT | CASTSDAGAPTDTQYF
- | TRBJ2-7 | few | TRBV5-1 | TGCGCCAGCAGCTTGGAGGGAGAGGGCGAGCAGTACTTC | CASSLEGEGEQYF
TRBD1 | TRBJ2-7 | - | TRBV9 | TGTGCCAGCAGCCCTCGATCGACAGGGAACTACGAGCAGTACTTC | CASSPRSTGNYEQYF
TRBD1 | TRBJ1-1 | many | TRBV6-1 | TGTGCCACCGGGACAGGGAGAACTGAAGCTTTCTTT | CATGTGRTEAFF
TRBD2 | TRBJ2-1 | - | TRBV29-1 | TGCAGCGGCCGGCCCCGGGAGGCCCCCTACAATGAGCAGTTCTTC | CSGRPREAPYNEQFF
- | TRBJ2-1 | - | TRBV4-2 | TGTGCCAGCAGCCCGCGGGAGACAGGGAATGAGCAGTTCTTC | CASSPRETGNEQFF
- | TRBJ1-2 | - | TRBV9 | TGTGCCAGCAGCCGTGGGGGCGAGTATGGCTACACCTTC | CASSRGGEYGYTF
TRBD1 | TRBJ2-7 | few | TRBV27 | TGTGCCAGCAGTCTCCGACAGGGATACGAGCAGTACTTC | CASSLRQGYEQYF